Below, one T cell receptor (beta chain) is given with its context. This sample was taken from a study of blood T cell repertoires in COVID-19. Repertoires were generated with immunoSEQ multiplex PCR, while TCRdb's copy carries only in-frame clones and drops some. The sample yields about 100,000 clones, approximately 86% seen once. Germline values: CDR1 SGHRS, CDR2 YFSETQ. J gave up 7 bases and V 4 bases, and 8 bases lay outside the gene matches. This CDR3 is 15 amino acids long. This clonotype originated in a man in his sixties with acute or convalescent COVID-19. The chain employs TRBV5-1 and TRBJ1-5; 10 bases map to TRBD1. What was sequenced was peripheral blood. CDR3: CASSPGTGVGQPQHF. As DNA, the CDR3 is TGCGCCAGCAGCCCAGGGACAGGGGTGGGACAGCCCCAGCATTTT.